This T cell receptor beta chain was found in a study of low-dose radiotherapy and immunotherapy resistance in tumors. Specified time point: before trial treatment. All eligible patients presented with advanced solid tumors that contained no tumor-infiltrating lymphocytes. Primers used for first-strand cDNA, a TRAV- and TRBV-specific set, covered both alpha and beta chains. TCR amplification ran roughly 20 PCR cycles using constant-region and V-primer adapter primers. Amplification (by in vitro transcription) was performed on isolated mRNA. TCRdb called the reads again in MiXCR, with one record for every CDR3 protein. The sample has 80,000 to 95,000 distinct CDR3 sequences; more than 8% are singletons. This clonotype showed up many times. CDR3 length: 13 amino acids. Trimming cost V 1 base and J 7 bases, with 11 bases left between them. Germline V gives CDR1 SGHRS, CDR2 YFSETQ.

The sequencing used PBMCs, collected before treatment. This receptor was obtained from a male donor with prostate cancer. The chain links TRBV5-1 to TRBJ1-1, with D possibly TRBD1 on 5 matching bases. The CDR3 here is CASSLTGEFEAFF. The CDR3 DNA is TGCGCCAGCAGCTTGACAGGAGAATTTGAAGCTTTCTTT.